This TCR beta chain was sequenced during a study of immune heterogeneity within non-small cell lung tumors. Study conclusions and caveats: Local T-cell clonality tracked local tumor mutational burden; the correlation was moderate but significant (R about 0.37). Multiple tumor sites within a patient showed recurrence of identical dominant CDR3 beta clonotypes; site-unique high-frequency clones were present as well. Across individual patients, the high-frequency T-cell receptor beta clonotypes were largely distinct.

In germline, CDR1 is SGHNT, CDR2 YENEEA. The CDR3 runs 14 residues. Between the trimmed V and J ends, which lost 5 bases and 2 bases, there was a span of 13 bases. This clonotype appeared many times. Its specificity is unknown. Multiplex PCR employing 32 V and 13 J primers generated amplicons of the TCR beta CDR3. Via MiXCR, TCRdb re-called the multiplex PCR reads, giving one row per CDR3 protein. The sample holds approximately 20,000 distinct CDR3 sequences, 25% to 30% seen once. Bulk tumor gDNA, roughly 600 ng per sample, served as the TCR template. Several spatially distant biopsies were obtained per primary tumor intraoperatively. The patients were newly diagnosed with non-small cell lung cancer, had not been treated, and had curative surgery. It was newly diagnosed non-small cell lung cancer patients having surgery with curative intent who served as donors.

The sequence came from a man between 35 and 55 years old with non-small cell lung cancer. Material: lung tumor tissue. The rearrangement joins TRBV11-3 to TRBJ2-7; D is tentatively TRBD1 or TRBD2 (6 bases each). CDR3 sequence reads: CASSPTRGPYEQYF. CDR3 nucleotides: TGTGCCAGCAGCCCTACTCGGGGGCCCTACGAGCAGTACTTC. Full variable domain (remainder filled in from reference TRBV11-3 and TRBJ2-7): EAGVVQSPRYKIIEKKQPVAFWCNPISGHNTLYWYLQNLGQGPELLIRYENEEAVDDSQLPKDRFSAERLKGVDSTLKIQPAELGDSAVYLCASSPTRGPYEQYFGPGTRLTVT.